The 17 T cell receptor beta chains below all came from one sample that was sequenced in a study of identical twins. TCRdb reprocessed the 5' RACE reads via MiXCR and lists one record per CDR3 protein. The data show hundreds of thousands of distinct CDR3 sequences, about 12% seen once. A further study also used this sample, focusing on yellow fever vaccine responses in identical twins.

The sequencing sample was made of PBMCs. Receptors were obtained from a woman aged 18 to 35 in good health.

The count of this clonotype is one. The CDR3 here is CASSLGPGGPYEQYF. The CDR3 DNA sequence: TGTGCCAGCAGCTTAGGACCGGGAGGGCCCTACGAGCAGTACTTC. V is TRBV11-2 and J is TRBJ2-7; 8 bases map to TRBD2. Trimming cost V 1 base and J 2 bases; bases outside gene matches: 4. The length of the CDR3 is 15 residues. The V gene's germline CDR1 is SGHAT and CDR2 FQNNGV.

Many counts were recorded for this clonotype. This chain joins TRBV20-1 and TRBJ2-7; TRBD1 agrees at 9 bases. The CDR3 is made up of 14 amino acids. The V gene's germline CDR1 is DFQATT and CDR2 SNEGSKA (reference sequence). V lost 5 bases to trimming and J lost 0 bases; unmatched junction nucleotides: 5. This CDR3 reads CSAPDRGLSYEQYF. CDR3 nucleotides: TGCAGTGCTCCGGACAGGGGCCTCTCCTACGAGCAGTACTTC.

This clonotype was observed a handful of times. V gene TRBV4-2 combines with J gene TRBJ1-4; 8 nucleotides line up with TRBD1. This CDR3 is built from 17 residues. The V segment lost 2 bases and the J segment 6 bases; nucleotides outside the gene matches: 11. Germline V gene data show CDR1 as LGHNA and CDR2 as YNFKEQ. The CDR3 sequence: CASSQLTPGGGYEKLFF. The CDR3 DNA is TGTGCCAGCAGCCAACTAACCCCAGGGGGCGGGTATGAAAAACTGTTTTTT.

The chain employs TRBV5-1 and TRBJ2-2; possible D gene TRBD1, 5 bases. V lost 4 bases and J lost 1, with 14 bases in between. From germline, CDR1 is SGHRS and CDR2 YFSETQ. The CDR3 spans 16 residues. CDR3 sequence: CASSPKGFRNTGELFF. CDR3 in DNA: TGCGCCAGCAGCCCTAAGGGGTTCCGGAACACCGGGGAGCTGTTTTTT.

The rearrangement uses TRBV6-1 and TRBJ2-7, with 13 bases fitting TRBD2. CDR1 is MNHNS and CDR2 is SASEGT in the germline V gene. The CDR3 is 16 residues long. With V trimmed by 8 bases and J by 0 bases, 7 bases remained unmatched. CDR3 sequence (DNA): TGTGCCAGCGCTGGGACTAGCGGGGCTAGCTCCTACGAGCAGTACGTC. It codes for CASAGTSGASSYEQYV.

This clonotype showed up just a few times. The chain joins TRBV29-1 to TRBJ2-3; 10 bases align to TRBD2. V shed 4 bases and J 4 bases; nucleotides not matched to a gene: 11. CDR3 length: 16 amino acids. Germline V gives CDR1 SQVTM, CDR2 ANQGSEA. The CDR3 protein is CSVVSLAGANPDTQYF. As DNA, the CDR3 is TGCAGCGTTGTGTCTCTAGCGGGAGCTAATCCAGATACGCAGTATTTT.

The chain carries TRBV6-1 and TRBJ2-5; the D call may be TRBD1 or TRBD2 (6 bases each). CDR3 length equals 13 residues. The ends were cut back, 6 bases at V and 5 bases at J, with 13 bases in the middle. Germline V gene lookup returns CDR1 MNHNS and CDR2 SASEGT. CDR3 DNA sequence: TGTGCCAGCAGCTGGGGGGCAGGCGAGACCCAGTACTTC. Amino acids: CASSWGAGETQYF.

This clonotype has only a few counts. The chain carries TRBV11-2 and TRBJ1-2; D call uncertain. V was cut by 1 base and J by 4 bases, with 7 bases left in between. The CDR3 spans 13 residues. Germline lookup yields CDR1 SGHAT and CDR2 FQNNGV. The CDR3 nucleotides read TGTGCCAGCAGCTTAGGTGTTGCCTATGGCTACACCTTC. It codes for CASSLGVAYGYTF.

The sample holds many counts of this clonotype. CDR3 protein: CASRPGTGPDTQYF. The DNA of the CDR3 is TGTGCCAGCAGACCCGGGACAGGGCCAGATACGCAGTATTTT. The rearrangement joins TRBV12-3 or TRBV12-4 to TRBJ2-3, with 9 positions matching TRBD1. Trimming cost V 6 bases and J 4 bases; bases outside gene matches: 5. The CDR3 has 14 amino acids.

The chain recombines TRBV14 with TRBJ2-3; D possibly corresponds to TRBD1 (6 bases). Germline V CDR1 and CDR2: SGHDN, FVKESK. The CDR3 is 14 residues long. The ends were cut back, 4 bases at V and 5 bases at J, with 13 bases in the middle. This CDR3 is CASSPGQIGDTQYF. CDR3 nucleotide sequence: TGTGCCAGCAGCCCGGGACAAATTGGAGATACGCAGTATTTT.

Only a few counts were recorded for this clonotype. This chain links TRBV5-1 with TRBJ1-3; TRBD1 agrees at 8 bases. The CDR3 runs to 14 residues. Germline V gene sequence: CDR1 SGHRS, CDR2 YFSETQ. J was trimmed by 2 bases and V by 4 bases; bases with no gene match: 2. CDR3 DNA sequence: TGCGCCAGCAGCGAACAGGGGGCTGGAAACACCATATATTTT. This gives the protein CASSEQGAGNTIYF.

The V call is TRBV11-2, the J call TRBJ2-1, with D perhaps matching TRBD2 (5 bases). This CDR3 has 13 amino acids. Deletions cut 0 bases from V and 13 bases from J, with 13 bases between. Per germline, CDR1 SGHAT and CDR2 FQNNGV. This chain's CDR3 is CASSLDRSGEQFF. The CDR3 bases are TGTGCCAGCAGCTTAGATCGGTCCGGGGAACAGTTCTTC.

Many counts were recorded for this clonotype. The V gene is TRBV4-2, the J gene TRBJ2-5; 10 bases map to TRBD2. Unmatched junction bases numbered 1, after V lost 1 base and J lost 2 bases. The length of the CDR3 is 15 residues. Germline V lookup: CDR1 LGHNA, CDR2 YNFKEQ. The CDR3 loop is CASSQGTSGQETQYF. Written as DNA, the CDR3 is TGTGCCAGCAGCCAAGGGACTAGCGGACAAGAGACCCAGTACTTC.

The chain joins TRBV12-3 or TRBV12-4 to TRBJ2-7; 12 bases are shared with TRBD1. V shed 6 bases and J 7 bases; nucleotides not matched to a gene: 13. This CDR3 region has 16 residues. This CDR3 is CASRPTTGTGGQEQYF. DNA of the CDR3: TGTGCCAGCAGACCCACCACCGGGACAGGGGGCCAAGAGCAGTACTTC.

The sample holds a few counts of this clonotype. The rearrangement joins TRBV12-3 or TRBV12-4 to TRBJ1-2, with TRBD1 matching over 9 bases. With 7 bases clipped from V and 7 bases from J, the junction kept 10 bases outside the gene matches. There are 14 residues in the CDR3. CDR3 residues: CASTPGTGYLGYTF. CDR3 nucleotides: TGTGCCAGCACTCCTGGGACAGGGTATCTTGGCTACACCTTC.

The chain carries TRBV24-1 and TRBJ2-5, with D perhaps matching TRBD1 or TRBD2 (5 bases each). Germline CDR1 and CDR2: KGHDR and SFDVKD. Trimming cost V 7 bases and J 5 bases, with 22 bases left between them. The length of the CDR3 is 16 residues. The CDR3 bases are TGTGCCACCAGCGCCCCTTCCCCTGGGGCGGGTGAGACCCAGTACTTC. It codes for CATSAPSPGAGETQYF.

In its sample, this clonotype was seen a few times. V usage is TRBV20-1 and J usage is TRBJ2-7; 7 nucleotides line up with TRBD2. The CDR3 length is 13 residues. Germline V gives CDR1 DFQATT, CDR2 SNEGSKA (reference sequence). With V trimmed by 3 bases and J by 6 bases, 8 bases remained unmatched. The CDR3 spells CSASYPGGGEQYV. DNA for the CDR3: TGCAGTGCTAGTTACCCGGGGGGTGGCGAGCAGTACGTC.